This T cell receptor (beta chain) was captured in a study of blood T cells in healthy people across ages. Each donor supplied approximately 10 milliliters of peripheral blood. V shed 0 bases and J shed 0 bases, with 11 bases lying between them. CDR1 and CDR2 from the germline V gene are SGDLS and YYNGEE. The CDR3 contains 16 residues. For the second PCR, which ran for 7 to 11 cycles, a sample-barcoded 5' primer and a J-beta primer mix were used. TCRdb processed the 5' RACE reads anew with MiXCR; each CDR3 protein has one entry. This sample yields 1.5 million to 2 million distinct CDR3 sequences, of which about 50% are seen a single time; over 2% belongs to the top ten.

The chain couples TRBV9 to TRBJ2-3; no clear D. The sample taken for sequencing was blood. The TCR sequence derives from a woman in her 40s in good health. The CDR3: CASSVDWFSSTDTQYF. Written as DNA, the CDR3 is TGTGCCAGCAGCGTAGACTGGTTCTCTAGCACAGATACGCAGTATTTT.